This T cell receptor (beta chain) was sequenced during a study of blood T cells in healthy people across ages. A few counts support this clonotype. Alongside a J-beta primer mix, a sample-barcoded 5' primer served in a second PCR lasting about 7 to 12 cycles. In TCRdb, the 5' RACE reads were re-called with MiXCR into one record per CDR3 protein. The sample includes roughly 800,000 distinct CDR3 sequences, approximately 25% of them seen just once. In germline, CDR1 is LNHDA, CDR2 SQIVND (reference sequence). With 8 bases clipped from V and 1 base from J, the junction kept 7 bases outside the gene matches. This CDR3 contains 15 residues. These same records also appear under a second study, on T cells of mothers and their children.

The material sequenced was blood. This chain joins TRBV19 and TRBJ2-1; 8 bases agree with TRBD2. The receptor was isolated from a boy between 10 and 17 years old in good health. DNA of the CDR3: TGTGCCAGTGCTACTAGCGGAGAGTCCTACAATGAGCAGTTCTTC. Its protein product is CASATSGESYNEQFF.